This T cell receptor beta chain was captured in a study of T cells after yellow fever vaccination. CDR3 length: 15 amino acids. V lost 0 bases and J lost 1, with 10 bases in between. Germline V CDR1 and CDR2: SGHNT, YYREEE (reference sequence). TCRdb called the 5' RACE reads again in MiXCR, with one record for every CDR3 protein. The sample gives 300,000 to 450,000 distinct CDR3 sequences, approximately 8% of which show up once; 17% is in the top ten. Regarding this clonotype: Its antigen is still unknown.

The study's findings and limits: Relatively few clonotypes were ones that appeared in both CD4 and CD8 compartments. Though it reached lower strength, the secondary response hit its peak faster, day 5 versus 15. Primary-vaccination clones mostly resurfaced post-booster (around 95% CD4, about 87% CD8).

The source was PBMCs, collected more than 40 days after the first yellow fever vaccination. The rearrangement joins TRBV5-4 to TRBJ1-2, with D possibly matching TRBD1 (5 bases). The TCR was taken from a young man who received the YFV17D yellow fever vaccine. The CDR3 protein is CASSLGQGYNYGYTF. The CDR3 DNA follows: TGTGCCAGCAGCTTGGGGCAGGGATATAACTATGGCTACACCTTC.